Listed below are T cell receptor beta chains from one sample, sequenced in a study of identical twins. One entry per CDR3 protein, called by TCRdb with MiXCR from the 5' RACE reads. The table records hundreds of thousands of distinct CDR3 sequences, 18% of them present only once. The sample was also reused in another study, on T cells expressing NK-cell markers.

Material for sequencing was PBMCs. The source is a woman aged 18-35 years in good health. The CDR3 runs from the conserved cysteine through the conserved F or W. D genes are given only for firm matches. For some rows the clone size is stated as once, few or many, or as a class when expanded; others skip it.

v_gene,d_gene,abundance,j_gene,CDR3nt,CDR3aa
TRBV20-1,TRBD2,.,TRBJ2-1,TGCAGTGCTAGGCCCCTTAGCGGGGGGGCCGCGGGTGAGCAGTTCTTC,CSARPLSGGAAGEQFF
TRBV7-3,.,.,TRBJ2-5,TGTGCCAGCAGTGAGCTAGGCCACCAAGAGACCCAGTACTTC,CASSELGHQETQYF
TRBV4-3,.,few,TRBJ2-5,TGCGCCAGCAGCCCTGGGGTAGTGGAGACCCAGTACTTC,CASSPGVVETQYF
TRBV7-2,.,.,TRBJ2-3,TGTGCCAGCAGTTCCCTTTGGGGGCGAGGAGCTGGAGATACGCAGTATTTT,CASSSLWGRGAGDTQYF
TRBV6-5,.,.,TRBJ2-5,TGTGCCAGCAGTTACTACTCGGGCGAGGAGACCCAGTACTTC,CASSYYSGEETQYF
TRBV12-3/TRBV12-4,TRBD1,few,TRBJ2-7,TGTGCCAGCAGTCCCAATTACAGGGGGACCAGCTCCTACGAGCAGTACTTC,CASSPNYRGTSSYEQYF
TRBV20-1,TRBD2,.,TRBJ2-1,TGCAGTGCTAGAATGGCTAGCGGGTTCAATGAGCAGTTCTTC,CSARMASGFNEQFF
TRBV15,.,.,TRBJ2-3,TGTGCCACCAGCGCCCAGTCCGGAGCCCCACTGACCACAGATACGCAGTATTTT,CATSAQSGAPLTTDTQYF
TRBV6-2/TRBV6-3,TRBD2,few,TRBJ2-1,TGTGCCAGCAGTTACGATCGCGCGGGAGTGCATGAGCAGTTCTTC,CASSYDRAGVHEQFF
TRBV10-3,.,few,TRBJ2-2,TGTGCCATCACCGGTGACACCGGGGAGCTGTTTTTT,CAITGDTGELFF
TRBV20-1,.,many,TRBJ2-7,TGCAGTGCTAGAGGAATGGAAGGGGTAGCGGCCTACGAGCAGTACTTC,CSARGMEGVAAYEQYF
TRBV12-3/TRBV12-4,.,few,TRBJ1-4,TGTGCCAGCAGTTTTCGTTTACTGGAGAAACTGTTTTTT,CASSFRLLEKLFF
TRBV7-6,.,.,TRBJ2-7,TGTGCCAGCAGCTTAGATCCCGGCGGCGAGCAGTACTTC,CASSLDPGGEQYF
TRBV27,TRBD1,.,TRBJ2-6,TGTGCCAGCAGTCCGGGACAGGGGGCTTCTGGGGCCAACGTCCTGACTTTC,CASSPGQGASGANVLTF
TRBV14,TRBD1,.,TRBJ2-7,TGTGCCAGCAGTCTAATCGGGACAGTAGCCTACGAGCAGTACTTC,CASSLIGTVAYEQYF
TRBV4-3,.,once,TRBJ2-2,TGCGCCAGCAGCCAAGATCTCTCATCGGCCGGGGAGCTGTTTTTT,CASSQDLSSAGELFF
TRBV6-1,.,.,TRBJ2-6,TGTGCCAGCAGTCCGACTGTGGATACGACCGGGGCCAACGTCCTGACTTTC,CASSPTVDTTGANVLTF
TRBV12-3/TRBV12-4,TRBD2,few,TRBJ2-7,TGTGCCAGCAGGGGGACTAGCGGTAACGAGCAGTACTTC,CASRGTSGNEQYF
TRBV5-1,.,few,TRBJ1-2,TGCGCCAGCAGCTTGTACGGAGCTAACTATGGCTACACCTTC,CASSLYGANYGYTF
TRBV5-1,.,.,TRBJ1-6,TGCGCCAGCAGCTTGGGATCTCCCGGAGGTTCACCCCTCCACTTT,CASSLGSPGGSPLHF
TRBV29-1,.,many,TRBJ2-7,TGCAGCGTTGTTTGGGGGTTCTACGAGCAGTACTTC,CSVVWGFYEQYF
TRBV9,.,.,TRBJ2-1,TGTGCCAGCAGCGGACCGGGGACACGGAACAATGAGCAGTTCTTC,CASSGPGTRNNEQFF
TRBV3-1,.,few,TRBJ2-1,TGTGCCAGCAGCCAAGATGGGACGGGAGTACTAAATGAGCAGTTCTTC,CASSQDGTGVLNEQFF
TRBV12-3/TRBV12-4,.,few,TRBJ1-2,TGTGCCAGCAGTTTAGCCAGGGGAAGAGACTATGGCTACACCTTC,CASSLARGRDYGYTF
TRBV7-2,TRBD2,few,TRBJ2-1,TGTGCCAGCAGCCACCGACTAGCTGAGCAGTTCTTC,CASSHRLAEQFF
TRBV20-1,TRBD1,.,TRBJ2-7,TGCAGTGCTAAGCGGGCGGCCAGGGGGCCCTACGAGCAGTACTTC,CSAKRAARGPYEQYF
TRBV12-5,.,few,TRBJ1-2,TGTGCTAGTGGTTTGTTCCGCTACACCTTC,CASGLFRYTF
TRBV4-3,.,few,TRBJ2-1,TGCGCCAGCAGCCAGAATGGACCCGCGGCCTACAATGAGCAGTTCTTC,CASSQNGPAAYNEQFF
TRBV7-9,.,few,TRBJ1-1,TGTGCCAGCCGGCTCTTGCAGGGGACTGAAGCTTTCTTT,CASRLLQGTEAFF
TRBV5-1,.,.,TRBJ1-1,TGCGCCAGCAGCCCGCGACAGGATGGGTCGGCTGAAGCTTTCTTT,CASSPRQDGSAEAFF
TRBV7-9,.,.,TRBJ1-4,TGTGCCAGCAGCACCCGAAAAGAAAAACTGTTTTTT,CASSTRKEKLFF
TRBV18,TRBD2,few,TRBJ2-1,TGTGCCAGCTCACAGTCTAGCGGTATGTACAATGAGCAGTTCTTC,CASSQSSGMYNEQFF
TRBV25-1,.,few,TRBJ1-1,TGTGCCAGCAGTGAAGGCCCCCTCAAGAGGGACACTGAAGCTTTCTTT,CASSEGPLKRDTEAFF
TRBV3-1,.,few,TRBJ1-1,TGTGCCAGCAGCCCATCCTGGGGGGGTGGTGAAGCTTTCTTT,CASSPSWGGGEAFF
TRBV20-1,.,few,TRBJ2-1,TGCAGTGCTAGAGTTTTGGAACCGAGCTCCTACAATGAGCAGTTCTTC,CSARVLEPSSYNEQFF
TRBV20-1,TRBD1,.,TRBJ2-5,TGCAGTGCCCGGGCTGGGACAGCCGAAGAGACCCAGTACTTC,CSARAGTAEETQYF